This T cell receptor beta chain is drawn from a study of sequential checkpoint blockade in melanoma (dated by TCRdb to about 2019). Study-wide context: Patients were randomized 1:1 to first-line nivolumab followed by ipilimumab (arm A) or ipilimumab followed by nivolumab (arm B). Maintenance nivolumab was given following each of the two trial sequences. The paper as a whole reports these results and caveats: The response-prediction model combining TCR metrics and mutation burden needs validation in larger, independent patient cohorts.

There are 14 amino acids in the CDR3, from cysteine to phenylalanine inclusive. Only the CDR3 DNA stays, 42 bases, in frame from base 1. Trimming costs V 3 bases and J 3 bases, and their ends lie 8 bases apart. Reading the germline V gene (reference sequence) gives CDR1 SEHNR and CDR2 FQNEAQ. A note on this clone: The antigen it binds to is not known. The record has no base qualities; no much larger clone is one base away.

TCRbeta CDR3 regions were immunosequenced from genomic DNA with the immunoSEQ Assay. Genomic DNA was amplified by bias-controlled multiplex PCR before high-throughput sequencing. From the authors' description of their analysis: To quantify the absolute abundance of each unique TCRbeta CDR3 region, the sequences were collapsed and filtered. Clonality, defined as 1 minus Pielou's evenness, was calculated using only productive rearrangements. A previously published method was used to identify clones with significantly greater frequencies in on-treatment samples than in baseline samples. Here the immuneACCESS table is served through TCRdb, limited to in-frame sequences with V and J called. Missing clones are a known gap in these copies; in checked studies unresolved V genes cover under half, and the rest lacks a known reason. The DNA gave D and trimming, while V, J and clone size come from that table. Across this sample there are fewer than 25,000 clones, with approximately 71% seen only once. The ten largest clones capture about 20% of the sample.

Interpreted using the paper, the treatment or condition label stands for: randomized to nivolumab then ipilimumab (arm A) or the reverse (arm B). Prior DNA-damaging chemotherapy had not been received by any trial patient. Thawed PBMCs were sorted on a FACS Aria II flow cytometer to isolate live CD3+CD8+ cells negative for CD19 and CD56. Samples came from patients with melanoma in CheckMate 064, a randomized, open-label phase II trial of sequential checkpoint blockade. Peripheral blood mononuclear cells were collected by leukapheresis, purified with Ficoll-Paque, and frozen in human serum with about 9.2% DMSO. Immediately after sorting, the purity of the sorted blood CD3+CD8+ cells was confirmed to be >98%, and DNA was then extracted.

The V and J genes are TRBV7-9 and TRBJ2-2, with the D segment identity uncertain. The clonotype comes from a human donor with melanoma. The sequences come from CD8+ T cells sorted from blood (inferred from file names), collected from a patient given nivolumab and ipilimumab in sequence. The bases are TGTGCCAGCAGCTTGGAGATCGACACCGGGGAGCTGTTTTTT. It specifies CASSLEIDTGELFF.